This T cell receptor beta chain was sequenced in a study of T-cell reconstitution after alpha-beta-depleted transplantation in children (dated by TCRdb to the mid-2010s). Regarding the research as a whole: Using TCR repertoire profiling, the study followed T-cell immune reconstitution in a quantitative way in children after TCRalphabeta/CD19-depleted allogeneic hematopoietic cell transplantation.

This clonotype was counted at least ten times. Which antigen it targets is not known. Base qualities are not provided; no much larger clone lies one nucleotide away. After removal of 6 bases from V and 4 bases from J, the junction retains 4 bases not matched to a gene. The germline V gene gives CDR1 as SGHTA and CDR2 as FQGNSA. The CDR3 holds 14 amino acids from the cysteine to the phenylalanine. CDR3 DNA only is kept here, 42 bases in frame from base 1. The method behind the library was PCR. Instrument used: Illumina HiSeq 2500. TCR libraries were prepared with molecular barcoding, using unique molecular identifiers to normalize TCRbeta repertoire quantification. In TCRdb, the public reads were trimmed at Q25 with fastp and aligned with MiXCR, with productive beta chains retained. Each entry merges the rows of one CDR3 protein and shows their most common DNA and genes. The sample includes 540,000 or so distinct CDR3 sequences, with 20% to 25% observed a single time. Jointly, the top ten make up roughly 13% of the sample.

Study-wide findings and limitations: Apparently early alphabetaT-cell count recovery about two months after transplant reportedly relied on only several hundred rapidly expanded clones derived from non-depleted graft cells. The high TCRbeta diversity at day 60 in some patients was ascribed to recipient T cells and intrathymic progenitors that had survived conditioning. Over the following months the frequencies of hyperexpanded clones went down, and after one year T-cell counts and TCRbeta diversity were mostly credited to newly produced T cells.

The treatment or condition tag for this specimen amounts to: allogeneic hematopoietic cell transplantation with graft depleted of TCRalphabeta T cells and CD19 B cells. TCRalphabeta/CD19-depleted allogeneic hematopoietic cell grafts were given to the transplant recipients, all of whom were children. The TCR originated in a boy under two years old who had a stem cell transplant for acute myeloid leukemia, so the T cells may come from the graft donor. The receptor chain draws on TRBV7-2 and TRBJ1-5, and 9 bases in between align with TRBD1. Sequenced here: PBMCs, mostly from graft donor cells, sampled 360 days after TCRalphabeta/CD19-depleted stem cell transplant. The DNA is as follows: TGTGCCAGCAGATCACAGGGGGCTAATCAGCCCCAGCATTTT. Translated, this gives CASRSQGANQPQHF. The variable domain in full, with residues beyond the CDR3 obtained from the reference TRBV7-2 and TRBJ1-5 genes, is GAGVSQSPSNKVTEKGKDVELRCDPISGHTALYWYRQSLGQGLEFLIYFQGNSAPDKSGLPSDRFSAERTGGSVSTLTIQRTQQEDSAVYLCASRSQGANQPQHFGDGTRLSIL.